This TCR beta chain is drawn from a study of T cells expressing NK-cell markers. Germline CDR1 reads LGHNA; CDR2 reads YSLEER. The CDR3 runs to 15 residues. For each CDR3 protein, TCRdb gives one entry from its re-call of the 5' RACE reads, without DNA. This sample's table has fewer than 300,000 distinct CDR3 sequences. This receptor was identified in a woman between 18 and 69 years old in good health. The sequenced sample consisted of blood T cells: a sorted CD56 or NKG2C T cell subset, CD4+ or CD8+ T cells, or bulk PBMC T cells (not recorded which). The gene calls are TRBV4-3 and TRBJ2-2; with no DNA, the TCRdb D assignment of TRBD2 cannot be verified. The CDR3 sequence: CASSQLAGETGELFF.